This TCR beta chain was found in a study of blood T cell repertoires in COVID-19. Study background: PBMCs, B-cell-depleted T cells, or T cells provided the cDNA or gDNA that made up the material.

Germline CDR1 is KGHDR and CDR2 is SFDVKD. The CDR3 is 15 residues long. V lost 4 bases to trimming and J lost 7 bases; unmatched junction nucleotides: 8. The repertoire was sequenced with immunoSEQ multiplex PCR; TCRdb's copy has only in-frame clones and lacks some. Here the sample spans roughly 500,000 clones, about 85% being singletons. Participants had their cohort set by participant-reported clinical history. The origin of this receptor is a woman aged 55-70 years who had recovered from COVID-19. The chain recombines TRBV24-1 with TRBJ2-7, with 11 bases lining up with TRBD1. The sample taken for sequencing was PBMCs or T cells enriched from blood (not recorded which). CDR3 nucleotide sequence: TGTGCCACCAGTGACCTGGACAGGGGGCTGAGGGAGCAGTACTTC. Its protein product is CATSDLDRGLREQYF.